The 13 T cell receptor beta chains reported below all come from one sample, sequenced in a study of T cells after yellow fever vaccination. Each CDR3 protein is one row after TCRdb ran MiXCR on the 5' RACE reads. The sample shows a few hundred thousand distinct CDR3 sequences, around 7% of them seen only once. The sample here was PBMCs, taken about 41 days after the first yellow fever vaccination. These receptors all come from a man aged 18-30 years who received the YFV17D yellow fever vaccine.

J is TRBJ2-4 and V is TRBV5-4; maybe TRBD2 (7 bases). The CDR3 is 15 amino acids. V was cut by 4 bases and J by 7 bases, with 18 bases left in between. Germline V lookup: CDR1 SGHNT, CDR2 YYREEE (reference sequence). This chain's CDR3 is CASSPPGRGGNIQYF. The CDR3 DNA is TGTGCCAGCAGCCCCCCCGGCAGGGGAGGGAACATTCAGTACTTC.

The chain employs TRBV6-2 or TRBV6-3 and TRBJ2-5; 9 bases match TRBD2. The CDR3 runs 13 residues. With V trimmed by 6 bases and J by 5 bases, 4 bases remained unmatched. Germline values: CDR1 MNHEY, CDR2 SVGEGT. CDR3 protein: CASRRGGFETQYF. The DNA for the CDR3 is TGTGCCAGCAGGCGGGGGGGCTTTGAGACCCAGTACTTC.

This clonotype was counted between two and nine times. The chain links TRBV5-1 to TRBJ1-1, with 7 bases matching TRBD1. The germline CDR1 and CDR2 sequences are SGHRS and YFSETQ. The CDR3 has 16 residues. Trimming cost V 0 bases and J 1 base; bases outside gene matches: 6. The CDR3 loop reads CASSLGMTGPNTEAFF. The CDR3 nucleotides are TGCGCCAGCAGCTTGGGGATGACAGGGCCGAACACTGAAGCTTTCTTT.

The CDR3 sequence: CASSYVGGTSTDTQYF. Here the CDR3 DNA reads TGTGCCAGCAGTTACGTGGGGGGAACTAGCACAGATACGCAGTATTTT. J is TRBJ2-3 and V is TRBV6-5; the D gene is possibly TRBD2 (6 bases). Germline CDR1 MNHEY, CDR2 SVGAGI. The CDR3 runs to 16 residues. V was clipped by 2 bases and J by 0 bases, with 12 bases between them.

The chain uses TRBV18 and TRBJ1-6, with no clear D. This CDR3 comprises 13 residues. Per germline, CDR1 KGHSH and CDR2 LQKENI. V shed 8 bases and J shed 8 bases, with 13 bases lying between them. CDR3 sequence: CASQTVIYSPLHF. The CDR3 DNA sequence: TGTGCCAGCCAAACAGTGATCTATTCACCCCTCCACTTT.

This clonotype occurred many times. The chain joins TRBV4-3 to TRBJ2-3; D not resolved. V was pared by 3 bases and J by 6 bases, with 22 bases between. The CDR3 is made up of 17 amino acids. Germline assignment: CDR1 LGHNA and CDR2 YSLEER. CDR3 sequence: CASSHTDGPWGGDTQYF. In DNA, the CDR3 is TGCGCCAGCAGCCACACCGATGGCCCCTGGGGTGGGGATACGCAGTATTTT.

The sample holds a few counts of this clonotype. The CDR3 loop reads CSARGGTELSVAFF. In DNA, the CDR3 is TGCAGTGCTAGAGGAGGGACAGAACTTTCGGTAGCTTTCTTT. The chain combines TRBV20-1 with TRBJ1-1; TRBD1 matches at 7 bases. The CDR3 contains 14 residues. Trimming at V came to 1 base and at J to 10 bases, leaving 12 bases not matched to a gene. The V gene's germline CDR1 is DFQATT and CDR2 SNEGSKA (reference sequence).

There are a few counts of this clonotype. The chain combines TRBV20-1 with TRBJ2-7; 8 bases line up with TRBD1. The trim removed 6 bases at V and 1 base at J, leaving 8 bases unmatched. Germline CDR1 is DFQATT and CDR2 is SNEGSKA (reference sequence). CDR3 length: 14 residues. DNA for the CDR3: TGCAGTGCCCCCCCAGGGGGCAGTTCCTACGAGCAGTACGTC. Translated, it gives CSAPPGGSSYEQYV.

The chain employs TRBV6-5 and TRBJ2-7; a weak D match, TRBD1 (5 bases). V was clipped by 2 bases and J by 1 base, with 12 bases between them. Germline CDR1 is MNHEY and CDR2 is SVGAGI. This CDR3 has 15 residues. CDR3 in DNA: TGTGCCAGCAGTTACGAATACAGGAAATCCTACGAGCAGTACTTC. As protein: CASSYEYRKSYEQYF.

The V and J genes are TRBV7-2 and TRBJ2-7; TRBD2 is a possible D gene (6 bases). There are 14 residues in the CDR3. CDR1 and CDR2 (germline): SGHTA, FQGNSA. V lost 5 bases to trimming and J lost 2 bases, with 13 bases between them. The CDR3 nucleotides read TGTGCCAGCAGCCCACGGAGGGAAGCCTACGAGCAGTACTTC. This gives the protein CASSPRREAYEQYF.

V and J are TRBV29-1 and TRBJ2-7; 7 bases match TRBD1. CDR3 length: 12 residues. Germline CDR1 is SQVTM and CDR2 is ANQGSEA. The junction had 6 bases not matched to a gene; V was cut back by 7 bases and J by 3 bases. The CDR3 DNA reads as TGCAGCGCCGGGACAGTGTTCTACGAGCAGTACTTC. This sequence encodes CSAGTVFYEQYF.

The rearrangement links TRBV15 to TRBJ2-5; tentative D call: TRBD2 (6 bases). Germline V gene lookup returns CDR1 LNHNV and CDR2 YYDKDF (reference sequence). The CDR3 loop spans 13 amino acids. V lost 4 bases and J lost 3, with 9 bases in between. DNA for the CDR3: TGTGCCACCAGCACTAGCGTGGAAGAGACCCAGTACTTC. It codes for CATSTSVEETQYF.

This clonotype was seen more than once but under ten times. This chain uses TRBV20-1 with TRBJ1-1; 7 positions agree with TRBD1. V lost 1 base to trimming and J lost 4 bases; unmatched junction nucleotides: 9. The CDR3 sequence is 15 residues long. The V gene's germline CDR1 is DFQATT and CDR2 SNEGSKA (reference sequence). DNA for the CDR3: TGCAGTGCTAGAGTTCGGGACAGAGGTCTCACTGAAGCTTTCTTT. This gives the protein CSARVRDRGLTEAFF.